This TCR beta chain derives from a study of OX40 agonist ivuxolimab in advanced cancers. Background on the study: Patients with hepatocellular carcinoma, melanoma, renal cell or head and neck cancer made up the dose-escalation patients.

Systemic immunosuppression or a history of autoimmune disease excluded patients. The table came from immunoSEQ multiplex PCR; TCRdb's copy has only in-frame clones and leaves some out. The profile shows 45,000 to 60,000 clones, approximately 83% of them singletons. The CDR3 has 15 amino acids. CDR1 and CDR2 (germline): SGHRS, YFSETQ. Trimming stripped 2 bases from V and 5 bases from J, with 16 bases between. This TCR derives from an adult with an advanced solid tumor such as melanoma, head and neck, liver or kidney cancer. Specimen: CD4+ or CD8+ T cells sorted from blood, collected in a trial of the OX40 agonist ivuxolimab. The J gene is TRBJ2-5, the V gene TRBV5-1, with D possibly TRBD2 on 6 matching bases. The CDR3 protein is CASSFWDSPRETQYF. The CDR3 nucleotides are TGCGCCAGCAGCTTCTGGGACTCCCCGCGGGAGACCCAGTACTTC.